These 19 T cell receptor beta chains originate from one sample sequenced in a study of technical replicates of blood from a few donors. Here immunoSEQ multiplex PCR was the method, and the copy in TCRdb shows in-frame clones only, minus some. Of under 70,000 clones detected, 92% appear once; the ten largest clones hold under 0.5%. The sequenced sample consisted of T cells isolated from PBMCs. These receptors were taken from a human donor in good health.

The chain combines TRBV9 with TRBJ2-2; D is possibly TRBD2 (5 bases). V was clipped by 6 bases and J by 0 bases, with 15 bases between them. The V gene's germline CDR1 is SGDLS and CDR2 YYNGEE. The CDR3 is 16 residues long. CDR3 nucleotides: TGTGCCAGCAACGCCGGACTTTTCGCGAACACCGGGGAGCTGTTTTTT. This sequence encodes CASNAGLFANTGELFF.

The CDR3 DNA follows: TGTGCCTGGAACCCAGGACTAGCGGGATACAATGAGCAGTTCTTC. Translating gives CAWNPGLAGYNEQFF. The chain uses TRBV30 and TRBJ2-1; 12 bases fit TRBD2. V shed 4 bases, J shed 4 bases, and the junction held 5 bases outside the gene matches. Germline assignment: CDR1 GTSNPN and CDR2 SVGIG (reference sequence). CDR3 length: 15 residues.

The chain has TRBV6-5 and TRBJ2-7; 8 nucleotides line up with TRBD2. V gave up 5 bases and J gave up 4 bases; unmatched junction bases: 4. Germline CDR1 MNHEY, CDR2 SVGAGI. The CDR3 spans 13 residues. The CDR3 protein is CASSLAGEYEQYF. For the CDR3, the DNA is TGTGCCAGCAGTCTAGCGGGCGAATACGAGCAGTACTTC.

CDR3 bases: TGTGCCAGCAGCTGGCCAGTCGGCGGCAATGAGCAGTTCTTC. It is translated as CASSWPVGGNEQFF. The chain combines TRBV11-2 with TRBJ2-1; no definite D call. The germline CDR1 and CDR2 sequences are SGHAT and FQNNGV. The CDR3 has 14 residues. V gave up 4 bases and J gave up 6 bases, with 13 bases separating them.

The chain combines TRBV19 with TRBJ2-5; possibly TRBD1 for D (6 bases). The CDR3 extends over 13 amino acids. CDR1 and CDR2 from the germline V gene are LNHDA and SQIVND (reference sequence). The V and J ends lost 9 bases and 1 base respectively, with 12 bases between them. DNA of the CDR3: TGTGCCAGCTCTACAGGGTCCCAAGAGACCCAGTACTTC. Protein sequence: CASSTGSQETQYF.

V is TRBV10-2 and J is TRBJ1-1; D call uncertain. Trimming pared 0 bases from V and 6 bases from J, leaving 11 bases between. Per the germline V gene, CDR1 is WSHSY and CDR2 is SAAADI. The CDR3 has 14 residues. In DNA, the CDR3 is TGCGCCAGCAGTGAGTCGATTCGGGGAGCTGAAGCTTTCTTT. Amino acids: CASSESIRGAEAFF.

The chain joins TRBV6-5 to TRBJ2-2, with D perhaps TRBD2 (5 bases). Germline CDR1 and CDR2: MNHEY and SVGAGI. There are 12 residues in the CDR3. V lost 8 bases, J lost 4 bases, and 8 bases lay in between. This CDR3 is CASLEGTGELFF. As DNA, the CDR3 is TGTGCCAGCCTAGAGGGCACCGGGGAGCTGTTTTTT.

The chain employs TRBV30 and TRBJ1-4, with 7 bases identical to TRBD1. V was clipped by 1 base and J by 7 bases; unmatched bases: 0. The CDR3 contains 12 residues. CDR1 and CDR2 from the germline V gene are GTSNPN and SVGIG (reference sequence). CDR3 sequence: CAWSGQGEKLFF. The CDR3 DNA reads as TGTGCCTGGAGTGGACAGGGTGAAAAACTGTTTTTT.

This chain links TRBV7-9 with TRBJ1-5, with a tentative D call TRBD1 (6 bases). Trimming shortened V by 3 bases and J by 3 bases, and 9 bases separated the two germline ends. This CDR3 comprises 14 residues. Germline V gives CDR1 SEHNR, CDR2 FQNEAQ (reference sequence). The CDR3 reads CASSFGQINQPQHF. DNA for the CDR3: TGTGCCAGCAGCTTTGGACAGATCAATCAGCCCCAGCATTTT.

This chain joins TRBV5-5 and TRBJ1-5; a weak D match, TRBD1 (5 bases). The CDR3 has 15 amino acids. Trimming removed 0 bases from V and 5 bases from J, with 12 bases in between. Germline V gene data show CDR1 as SGHKS and CDR2 as YYEKEE (reference sequence). The CDR3 protein is CASSLAGQFHQPQHF. CDR3 coding DNA: TGTGCCAGCAGCTTGGCTGGACAATTCCATCAGCCCCAGCATTTT.

This chain connects TRBV7-9 to TRBJ2-7, with 8 bases lining up with TRBD1. V lost 0 bases to trimming and J lost 6 bases; unmatched junction nucleotides: 13. Germline CDR1 SEHNR, CDR2 FQNEAQ (reference sequence). The CDR3 has 17 residues. The DNA for the CDR3 is TGTGCCAGCAGCTTAGCCGGCGGACAGGGCGGATACGGCGAGCAGTACTTC. This sequence encodes CASSLAGGQGGYGEQYF.

The chain joins TRBV7-2 to TRBJ2-7, with TRBD1 identical over 7 bases. The CDR3 loop spans 17 amino acids. V shed 5 bases and J 2 bases; nucleotides not matched to a gene: 15. CDR1 and CDR2 from the germline V gene are SGHTA and FQGNSA. CDR3 in amino acids: CASSKTGATTTTYEQYF. The CDR3 bases are TGTGCCAGCAGCAAAACAGGGGCAACGACAACGACCTACGAGCAGTACTTC.

This chain connects TRBV6-4 to TRBJ2-7; D remains ambiguous. CDR1 and CDR2 (germline): MRHNA, SNTAGT. The CDR3 consists of 15 residues. The V end was cut by 3 bases, the J end by 0 bases, with 12 bases between. The chain's CDR3 is CASSEFCGSSYEQYF. Here the CDR3 DNA reads TGTGCCAGCAGTGAGTTTTGCGGAAGCTCCTACGAGCAGTACTTC.

The chain links TRBV29-1 to TRBJ2-7, with D perhaps TRBD2 (6 bases). The V end was cut by 6 bases, the J end by 5 bases, with 14 bases between. CDR3 size: 12 residues. The germline V gene has CDR1 SQVTM and CDR2 ANQGSEA. The CDR3 sequence is CSVGGRYDEQYF. In DNA form, the CDR3 reads TGCAGCGTGGGGGGACGGTACGACGAGCAGTACTTC.

V gene TRBV28 combines with J gene TRBJ1-1; D gene ambiguous. V lost 10 bases and J 5 bases, leaving 23 bases between the germline ends. The germline gives CDR1 MDHEN, CDR2 SYDVKM. There are 15 residues in the CDR3. The CDR3 DNA follows: TGTGCCACCCTTCCCCGGGCCCTTCGGAGGACTGAAGCTTTCTTT. Translating gives CATLPRALRRTEAFF.

This rearrangement joins TRBV19 to TRBJ1-5; the D is unclear. Germline values: CDR1 LNHDA, CDR2 SQIVND (reference sequence). This CDR3 is 12 amino acids long. V was clipped by 3 bases and J by 5 bases, with 5 bases between them. The CDR3 DNA reads as TGTGCCAGTAGTATCAGTGATCAGCCCCAGCATTTT. Translation gives CASSISDQPQHF. Full variable domain (missing parts from reference TRBV19 and TRBJ1-5): DGGITQSPKYLFRKEGQNVTLSCEQNLNHDAMYWYRQDPGQGLRLIYYSQIVNDFQKGDIAEGYSVSREKKESFPLTVTSAQKNPTAFYLCASSISDQPQHFGDGTRLSIL.

In DNA, the CDR3 is TGTGCCAGCAGGCAGGGGACAAGAGGCTACACCTTC. It translates to CASRQGTRGYTF. The chain is built from TRBV28 and TRBJ1-2; a weak D match, TRBD1 (6 bases). Germline V gene lookup returns CDR1 MDHEN and CDR2 SYDVKM. V lost 6 bases to trimming and J lost 8 bases, with 13 bases between them. CDR3 size: 12 residues.

V is TRBV9 and J is TRBJ1-3; a weak D match, TRBD1 (5 bases). The CDR3 spans 16 residues. V shed 0 bases and J shed 0 bases, with 10 bases lying between them. Germline V gene sequence: CDR1 SGDLS, CDR2 YYNGEE. The DNA of the CDR3 is TGTGCCAGCAGCGTAGGTCAGGGAGGCTCTGGAAACACCATATATTTT. Its translation: CASSVGQGGSGNTIYF.

This clone showed up just once. The chain couples TRBV28 to TRBJ2-5, with 7 bases identical to TRBD1. The germline V gene encodes CDR1 MDHEN and CDR2 SYDVKM. CDR3 length: 17 residues. J lost 5 bases, V lost 3 bases, and 15 bases had no gene match. CDR3 loop: CASSFVGGTSESETQYF. CDR3 in DNA: TGTGCCAGCAGTTTTGTAGGGGGCACCTCCGAGTCGGAGACCCAGTACTTC. Full variable domain (missing parts from reference TRBV28 and TRBJ2-5): DVKVTQSSRYLVKRTGEKVFLECVQDMDHENMFWYRQDPGLGLRLIYFSYDVKMKEKGDIPEGYSVSREKKERFSLILESASTNQTSMYLCASSFVGGTSESETQYFGPGTRLLVL.